The clone carrying this T cell receptor (beta chain) was seen at least ten times. Its antigen is not known. These data belong to a study of response to subunit inactivated influenza vaccine. TCRdb recomputed calls from the RT-PCR reads with MiXCR, one row per CDR3 protein. The repertoire holds 400,000 to 550,000 distinct CDR3 sequences, 25% seen once, with approximately 2% in the top ten. Study findings and constraints: The authors suggested that every seasonal influenza vaccination recruits few new T cells.

This CDR3 has 13 residues. The V end lost 6 bases, the J end lost 3 bases, and 14 bases lay between the germline ends. Per the germline V gene, CDR1 is DFQATT and CDR2 is SNEGSKA (reference sequence). The genes are TRBV20-1 and TRBJ1-2; D not resolved. Sequences were derived from CD4+ T cells sorted from PBMCs, sampled less than 6 days after vaccination. This sequence originates from a man in his fifties or sixties who received an inactivated influenza vaccine. CDR3 region: CSARRLRDYGYTF. The CDR3 DNA reads TGCAGTGCCAGGCGACTAAGGGACTATGGCTACACCTTC.